Sequencing of this T cell receptor beta chain was carried out in a study of Graves' ophthalmopathy and Graves' hyperthyroidism. In germline, CDR1 is ENHRY, CDR2 SYGVKD. V dropped 10 bases and J dropped 1 base, with 11 bases sitting between them. The CDR3 is 12 residues long. Beta-chain TCR CDR3 regions were amplified from RNA transcripts. The workflow started with a first-round RT-PCR run with HTBI primers and then moved on to a second-round multiplex PCR. TCRdb itself ran the multiplex PCR reads through MiXCR, one entry per CDR3 protein. This sample has 150,000 or so distinct CDR3 sequences; roughly two fifths occur once, and the top ten carry 8% to 9.5%. This clonotype was recorded at least ten times.

The rearrangement links TRBV10-3 to TRBJ2-7; TRBD1 might be the D (7 bases). The sequence came from a young man with Graves' ophthalmopathy. The sequenced sample consisted of peripheral blood. CDR3 DNA sequence: TGTGCCACCGGGGGACAGTCCTACGAGCAGTACTTC. Translated, it gives CATGGQSYEQYF.